These 17 T cell receptor beta chains were sequenced from one sample in a study of blood T cell repertoires in COVID-19. Method: immunoSEQ multiplex PCR; TCRdb's copy keeps in-frame clones and lacks some. The sample holds 250,000 to 350,000 clones, roughly 86% seen once. Specimen: peripheral blood. These receptors were collected from a young woman who had recovered from COVID-19.

The CDR3 nucleotides read TGTGCCAGCAGGATTCGACTAGCGGGGGAGGTCGAGCAGTTCTTC. This gives the protein CASRIRLAGEVEQFF. V usage is TRBV2 and J usage is TRBJ2-1; 12 bases map to TRBD2. The CDR3 is 15 residues long. From germline, CDR1 is SNHLY and CDR2 FYNNEI. Losses at the gene ends were 6 bases for V and 10 bases for J; bases not matched to a gene: 10.

V and J are TRBV6-5 and TRBJ2-1, with D possibly matching TRBD2 (6 bases). With 6 bases removed from V and 4 bases from J, the gap between germline ends came to 16 bases. CDR3 length: 15 amino acids. CDR1 and CDR2 (germline): MNHEY, SVGAGI. For the CDR3, the DNA is TGTGCCAGCAGCGCCGGGACTTCGAATTACAATGAGCAGTTCTTC. Translated: CASSAGTSNYNEQFF.

This chain uses TRBV2 with TRBJ2-1, with 13 bases lining up with TRBD2. The CDR3 totals 15 residues. Trimming cost V 6 bases and J 8 bases; bases outside gene matches: 7. The germline gives CDR1 SNHLY, CDR2 FYNNEI. The CDR3 loop reads CASRRGLAGIYEQFF. CDR3 nucleotide sequence: TGTGCCAGCAGGAGGGGACTAGCGGGAATCTATGAGCAGTTCTTC.

CDR3 sequence reads: CASSGTGLYEKLFF. The DNA for the CDR3 is TGTGCCAGCAGTGGGACAGGACTATATGAAAAACTGTTTTTT. The chain is built from TRBV2 and TRBJ1-4, with 7 bases aligning to TRBD1. The V gene end was trimmed by 4 bases and the J gene end by 6 bases; junction bases not matched to a gene: 5. This CDR3 region has 14 residues. Germline CDR1 and CDR2: SNHLY and FYNNEI. The full variable domain, in which reference TRBV2 and TRBJ1-4 provide the parts outside the CDR3, is EPEVTQTPSHQVTQMGQEVILRCVPISNHLYFYWYRQILGQKVEFLVSFYNNEISEKSEIFDDQFSVERPDGSNFTLKIRSTKLEDSAMYFCASSGTGLYEKLFFGSGTQLSVL.

The chain links TRBV5-1 to TRBJ1-1; 8 positions match TRBD1. Per the germline V gene, CDR1 is SGHRS and CDR2 is YFSETQ. This CDR3 spans 15 amino acids. V trimming: 0 bases; J trimming: 5 bases; junction bases outside the gene matches: 6. The CDR3 region has the DNA TGCGCCAGCAGCTTGGCCCAGGGGGCGCGGACTGAAGCTTTCTTT. This encodes CASSLAQGARTEAFF.

The chain is built from TRBV6-6 and TRBJ2-2; 12 bases are shared with TRBD2. The CDR3 is 16 residues long. The V gene's germline CDR1 is MNHNY and CDR2 SVGAGI (reference sequence). V was pared by 6 bases and J by 8 bases, with 10 bases of the junction left unmatched. The CDR3 DNA follows: TGTGCCAGCAGCTTCCAGACTAGCGGGGGCAGGGGGGAGCTGTTTTTT. Its translation: CASSFQTSGGRGELFF.

This sequence joins TRBV14 and TRBJ1-2; maybe TRBD1 (5 bases). Germline lookup yields CDR1 SGHDN and CDR2 FVKESK. Trimming took 1 base from V and 4 from J, leaving 10 bases between them. The CDR3 contains 14 residues. DNA of the CDR3: TGTGCCAGCAGCCAAGGGGGCCAGGTCTATGGCTACACCTTC. Residues: CASSQGGQVYGYTF.

V and J are TRBV28 and TRBJ2-2, with TRBD2 identical over 9 bases. V lost 8 bases and J lost 1; bases outside the gene matches: 8. The CDR3 is 16 amino acids. Per the germline V gene, CDR1 is MDHEN and CDR2 is SYDVKM. CDR3 in amino acids: CASGLAGAKNTGELFF. For the CDR3, the DNA is TGTGCCAGCGGGTTAGCGGGAGCTAAGAACACCGGGGAGCTGTTTTTT.

With respect to this clone: This may arise from a read error, as a much more abundant clone is one base away. This rearrangement joins TRBV5-5 to TRBJ2-7; the D is unclear. The germline CDR1 and CDR2 sequences are SGHKS and YYEKEE (reference sequence). The V end lost 0 bases, the J end lost 0 bases, and 4 bases lay between the germline ends. The CDR3 contains 13 residues. CDR3 sequence: CASSLASSYEQYF. In DNA, the CDR3 is TGTGCCAGCAGCTTGGCCAGCTCCTACGAGCAGTACTTC.

The chain joins TRBV5-1 to TRBJ1-3, with D uncertain. V was cut by 1 base and J by 3 bases, with 5 bases left in between. The CDR3 is made up of 13 amino acids. In germline, CDR1 is SGHRS, CDR2 YFSETQ. As DNA, the CDR3 is TGCGCCAGCAGCTTGCAGGATGGAAACACCATATATTTT. Its protein product is CASSLQDGNTIYF.

V gene TRBV6-4 combines with J gene TRBJ1-1; TRBD1 agrees at 7 bases. J lost 4 bases, V lost 4 bases, and 3 bases had no gene match. Germline loops: CDR1 MRHNA, CDR2 SNTAGT. This CDR3 comprises 13 residues. CDR3 protein: CASSVGGGTEAFF. CDR3 nucleotides: TGTGCCAGCAGTGTAGGGGGCGGCACTGAAGCTTTCTTT.

The chain uses TRBV6-5 and TRBJ2-7; 7 nucleotides match TRBD2. Germline values: CDR1 MNHEY, CDR2 SVGAGI. J lost 3 bases, V lost 2 bases, and 1 base had no gene match. The CDR3 contains 13 residues. The DNA for the CDR3 is TGTGCCAGCAGTTACGGGGGGGTCTACGAGCAGTACTTC. Translation: CASSYGGVYEQYF.

This chain joins TRBV5-1 and TRBJ2-7; D is perhaps TRBD1 (6 bases). The V gene's germline CDR1 is SGHRS and CDR2 YFSETQ. Trimming took off 4 bases at V and 5 bases at J, with 19 bases between the two ends. This CDR3 spans 15 amino acids. The CDR3 region is CASSPGYRAPNEQYF. The CDR3 bases are TGCGCCAGCAGCCCAGGATACAGGGCTCCAAACGAGCAGTACTTC. Drawing the rest from reference TRBV5-1 and TRBJ2-7, the complete variable domain is KAGVTQTPRYLIKTRGQQVTLSCSPISGHRSVSWYQQTPGQGLQFLFEYFSETQRNKGNFPGRFSGRQFSNSRSEMNVSTLELGDSALYLCASSPGYRAPNEQYFGPGTRLTVT.

This sequence joins TRBV5-5 and TRBJ1-1; 7 positions agree with TRBD1. V lost 5 bases to trimming and J lost 9 bases; unmatched junction nucleotides: 10. The germline V gene has CDR1 SGHKS and CDR2 YYEKEE (reference sequence). This CDR3 has 13 residues. The CDR3 here is CASRSRQGTKAFF. Written as DNA, the CDR3 is TGTGCCAGCAGGTCCCGACAGGGAACGAAAGCTTTCTTT.

In its sample, this clone was seen once. The V and J genes are TRBV5-4 and TRBJ2-3; 7 bases fit TRBD1. The CDR3 extends over 14 amino acids. Germline trimming cut 3 bases from V and 0 bases from J; bases unmatched to any gene: 1. Germline V CDR1 and CDR2: SGHNT, YYREEE (reference sequence). The CDR3 nucleotides are TGTGCCAGCAGCTCGGGACAGAGCACAGATACGCAGTATTTT. Protein sequence: CASSSGQSTDTQYF.

This chain connects TRBV27 to TRBJ1-2; the D is unclear. CDR1 is MNHEY and CDR2 is SMNVEV in the germline V gene (reference sequence). V was trimmed by 5 bases and J by 4 bases, leaving 11 bases between them. CDR3 length: 13 amino acids. The CDR3 sequence is CASSPRGGYGYTF. The CDR3 DNA reads as TGTGCCAGCAGTCCCCGGGGAGGCTATGGCTACACCTTC.

The V and J genes are TRBV6-5 and TRBJ2-1; 9 bases are a match to TRBD2. The CDR3 is 14 residues long. Trimming removed 8 bases from V and 7 bases from J; junction bases left unmatched: 9. Germline-derived CDR1 and CDR2 are MNHEY and SVGAGI. CDR3 in amino acids: CASSFSGSWNEQFF. DNA of the CDR3: TGTGCCAGCTCGTTTAGCGGGAGTTGGAATGAGCAGTTCTTC.